Below are 30 T cell receptor beta chains sequenced from a single sample in a study of cytomegalovirus exposure and HLA in healthy donors. The study ran its PCR with 60 Vbeta and 13 Jbeta primers. The assay was immunoSEQ multiplex PCR, and TCRdb's table has in-frame clones only and misses some. This table has under 150,000 clones, roughly four fifths appearing once. The sequenced sample was PBMCs. The source of these receptors is a man aged 35 to 55 in good health and CMV-seropositive.

This clone was counted once. V gene TRBV19 combines with J gene TRBJ1-5; maybe TRBD1 (6 bases). The CDR3 extends over 16 amino acids. Between the trimmed V and J ends, which lost 10 bases and 1 base, there was a span of 20 bases. Germline V CDR1 and CDR2: LNHDA, SQIVND (reference sequence). The DNA for the CDR3 is TGTGCCACCTTAAGGGCGGGGGCCGGCAGCAATCAGCCCCAGCATTTT. Translated: CATLRAGAGSNQPQHF.

This sequence joins TRBV27 and TRBJ2-7, with TRBD1 matching over 8 bases. Germline V gene data show CDR1 as MNHEY and CDR2 as SMNVEV (reference sequence). V shed 3 bases and J 1 base; nucleotides not matched to a gene: 8. The CDR3 sequence is 16 residues long. CDR3 protein: CASSLSPGTGSYEQYF. As DNA, the CDR3 is TGTGCCAGCAGTTTGTCACCCGGGACAGGTTCCTACGAGCAGTACTTC.

The CDR3 nucleotides read TGTGCTAGTGGTTTGAGTAGTACAGATACGCAGTATTTT. Amino acid sequence: CASGLSSTDTQYF. V is TRBV12-5 and J is TRBJ2-3, with D uncertain. V shed 2 bases and J shed 3 bases, with 6 bases lying between them. In germline, CDR1 is LGHNT, CDR2 FRNRAP. CDR3 length equals 13 residues.

V gene TRBV2 combines with J gene TRBJ1-6; D perhaps matches TRBD1 (6 bases). Germline V gene data show CDR1 as SNHLY and CDR2 as FYNNEI. V gave up 6 bases and J gave up 7 bases, with 13 bases separating them. The length of the CDR3 is 14 residues. The CDR3 reads CASRATGRNSPLHF. In DNA, the CDR3 is TGTGCCAGCAGAGCCACAGGGAGAAATTCACCCCTCCACTTT. The full variable domain, in which reference TRBV2 and TRBJ1-6 provide the parts outside the CDR3, is EPEVTQTPSHQVTQMGQEVILRCVPISNHLYFYWYRQILGQKVEFLVSFYNNEISEKSEIFDDQFSVERPDGSNFTLKIRSTKLEDSAMYFCASRATGRNSPLHFGNGTRLTVT.

The chain carries TRBV6-5 and TRBJ2-3, with TRBD2 identical over 11 bases. V was pared by 8 bases and J by 6 bases, with 7 bases of the junction left unmatched. This CDR3 region has 14 residues. The germline CDR1 and CDR2 sequences are MNHEY and SVGAGI. The CDR3 here is CASGSGRAGDTQYF. The CDR3 DNA reads TGTGCCAGCGGTAGCGGGAGGGCCGGGGATACGCAGTATTTT.

The chain joins TRBV7-3 to TRBJ2-7; 8 bases map to TRBD1. The CDR3 is 12 amino acids. CDR1 is SGHTA, CDR2 FQGTGA, per germline. The trim removed 6 bases at V and 6 bases at J, leaving 4 bases unmatched. CDR3 sequence (DNA): TGTGCCAGCAGTCATACAGGGGGCGAGCAGTACTTC. This gives the protein CASSHTGGEQYF.

This chain links TRBV2 with TRBJ2-3; TRBD1 is a possible D gene (6 bases). The germline V gene encodes CDR1 SNHLY and CDR2 FYNNEI. Deletions cut 7 bases from V and 5 bases from J, with 19 bases between. This CDR3 spans 15 amino acids. DNA of the CDR3: TGTGCCAGCATCCTCCAGGGGCTGGCCGGAGATACGCAGTATTTT. Residues: CASILQGLAGDTQYF.

The chain is built from TRBV7-9 and TRBJ2-7; 7 bases map to TRBD2. This CDR3 contains 13 residues. Germline V CDR1 and CDR2: SEHNR, FQNEAQ (reference sequence). V was clipped by 8 bases and J by 2 bases; unmatched bases: 6. The CDR3 nucleotides are TGTGCCAGCCGGGGGAGGGCCACCTACGAGCAGTACTTC. Encoded protein: CASRGRATYEQYF.

This clone was detected a few times. J is TRBJ2-5 and V is TRBV19, with D perhaps matching TRBD2 (5 bases). CDR1 is LNHDA and CDR2 is SQIVND in the germline V gene (reference sequence). This CDR3 is 13 amino acids long. Trimming pared 3 bases from V and 3 bases from J, leaving 8 bases between. The CDR3, as DNA: TGTGCCAGTAGTATTCAGAGGGAAGAGACCCAGTACTTC. It translates to CASSIQREETQYF.

This clone was counted a single time. The gene calls are TRBV11-2 and TRBJ1-6; D remains unclear. The CDR3 runs to 12 residues. Trimming removed 6 bases at V and 10 bases at J, with 10 bases between. Germline V CDR1 and CDR2: SGHAT, FQNNGV. The CDR3, as DNA: TGTGCCAGCAGTTTCAGAGGGTCACCCCTCCACTTT. Translation: CASSFRGSPLHF.

The chain recombines TRBV6-5 with TRBJ2-7, with a possible D match to TRBD2 (5 bases). With 10 bases removed from V and 2 bases from J, the gap between germline ends came to 15 bases. The V gene's germline CDR1 is MNHEY and CDR2 SVGAGI. CDR3 size: 13 residues. CDR3 in DNA: TGTGCCACCGAGGGTAGCGAAGCCTACGAGCAGTACTTC. Translated, it gives CATEGSEAYEQYF.

A note on this clone: One junction end disagrees with the germline gene, perhaps due to a read error. The genes are TRBV28 and TRBJ2-7; a possible D gene is TRBD1 (6 bases). This CDR3 has 14 residues. In germline, CDR1 is MDHEN, CDR2 SYDVKM. The CDR3 here is CASSSPGTPLLRHF. In DNA form, the CDR3 reads TGTGCCAGCAGTTCACCCGGGACACCCTTACTCCGGCACTTC.

In this sample, this clone turned up once. The chain carries TRBV27 and TRBJ1-2, with TRBD1 matching over 10 bases. CDR3 length: 13 amino acids. With V trimmed by 4 bases and J by 7 bases, 3 bases remained unmatched. Germline V gene data show CDR1 as MNHEY and CDR2 as SMNVEV (reference sequence). CDR3 nucleotides: TGTGCCAGCAGTTCGACAGGGGGCCTTGGCTACACCTTC. Protein product: CASSSTGGLGYTF.

The genes are TRBV18 and TRBJ1-5; D not certain. The length of the CDR3 is 18 residues. The germline V gene encodes CDR1 KGHSH and CDR2 LQKENI. V dropped 8 bases and J dropped 0 bases, with 23 bases sitting between them. CDR3 nucleotides: TGTGCCAGCCCCCCAAGGAGGCGCCAGATTTATAGCAATCAGCCCCAGCATTTT. Residues: CASPPRRRQIYSNQPQHF.

The gene calls are TRBV18 and TRBJ1-1; D gene uncertain. The CDR3 sequence is 13 residues long. From germline, CDR1 is KGHSH and CDR2 LQKENI. The V and J ends lost 4 bases and 1 base respectively, with 7 bases between them. CDR3 region: CASSLNKNTEAFF. The CDR3 nucleotides are TGTGCCAGCTCACTAAACAAGAACACTGAAGCTTTCTTT.

V gene TRBV6-1 combines with J gene TRBJ1-5; D not certain. The CDR3 spans 15 residues. Germline lookup yields CDR1 MNHNS and CDR2 SASEGT. The V end was cut by 0 bases, the J end by 8 bases, with 14 bases between. The CDR3 nucleotides are TGTGCCAGCAGTGAAGCGCCCGGTACCCAGGAGCCCCAGCATTTT. It is translated as CASSEAPGTQEPQHF.

CDR3: CASTMGGAGGLYNEQFF. CDR3 DNA sequence: TGTGCCAGTACAATGGGGGGAGCGGGAGGTCTGTACAATGAGCAGTTCTTC. V and J are TRBV19 and TRBJ2-1, with TRBD2 identical over 9 bases. J gave up 4 bases and V 7 bases, and 14 bases lay outside the gene matches. Per the germline V gene, CDR1 is LNHDA and CDR2 is SQIVND (reference sequence). The CDR3 loop spans 17 amino acids.

The chain has TRBV5-1 and TRBJ2-5; weak D call: TRBD2 (6 bases). The CDR3 totals 13 residues. Germline lookup yields CDR1 SGHRS and CDR2 YFSETQ. Trimming took off 1 base at V and 4 bases at J, with 8 bases between the two ends. CDR3 in DNA: TGCGCCAGCAGCTTGCGGCGGGGAGAGACCCAGTACTTC. Translating it yields CASSLRRGETQYF.

This chain joins TRBV10-3 and TRBJ2-2, with D perhaps matching TRBD2 (6 bases). The germline V gene encodes CDR1 ENHRY and CDR2 SYGVKD. The CDR3 consists of 16 residues. The germline V and J ends were trimmed by 10 bases and 1 base, with 19 bases remaining between them. The CDR3 region has the DNA TGTGCCACCCGGGGAGGTCCTAGCGAGAACACCGGGGAGCTGTTTTTT. The encoded protein is CATRGGPSENTGELFF.

This clone was seen only a few times. The chain has TRBV30 and TRBJ1-2; the D gene is possibly TRBD1 (5 bases). V was cut by 4 bases and J by 2 bases, with 11 bases left in between. This CDR3 comprises 13 residues. Germline-derived CDR1 and CDR2 are GTSNPN and SVGIG (reference sequence). The CDR3 bases are TGTGCCTGGACCGGCCCAGGGAACTATGGCTACACCTTC. This gives the protein CAWTGPGNYGYTF.

This rearrangement joins TRBV6-1 to TRBJ1-5; TRBD1 is a possible D gene (6 bases). The V gene's germline CDR1 is MNHNS and CDR2 SASEGT. V shed 1 base and J shed 7 bases, with 17 bases lying between them. This CDR3 has 16 residues. This chain's CDR3 is CASSEERMGASQPQHF. DNA for the CDR3: TGTGCCAGCAGTGAAGAGCGAATGGGGGCATCCCAGCCCCAGCATTTT.

This clone was seen at least ten times. J is TRBJ2-7 and V is TRBV2, with TRBD1 matching over 10 bases. V lost 8 bases to trimming and J lost 5 bases; unmatched junction nucleotides: 9. Looked up from germline, CDR1 is SNHLY and CDR2 is FYNNEI. There are 14 residues in the CDR3. The CDR3 sequence: CASDRDRGVDEQYF. CDR3 sequence (DNA): TGTGCCAGCGACCGGGACAGGGGTGTGGACGAGCAGTACTTC. Looking up the rest from reference TRBV2 and TRBJ2-7 gives the full variable domain: EPEVTQTPSHQVTQMGQEVILRCVPISNHLYFYWYRQILGQKVEFLVSFYNNEISEKSEIFDDQFSVERPDGSNFTLKIRSTKLEDSAMYFCASDRDRGVDEQYFGPGTRLTVT.

With regard to this clone: A read error may produce the germline difference seen at one junction end. The chain links TRBV7-7 to TRBJ2-2; 9 bases align to TRBD2. The germline gives CDR1 SSHAT, CDR2 FNYEAQ (reference sequence). The CDR3 is 18 amino acids. CDR3 sequence: CASSPLTSGHPQAGELFF. In DNA, the CDR3 is TGTGCTAGCAGCCCCCTGACTAGCGGACACCCACAGGCCGGGGAGCTGTTTTTT.

This chain uses TRBV7-9 with TRBJ1-5, with TRBD1 identical over 7 bases. This CDR3 has 16 residues. Losses at the gene ends were 1 base for V and 5 bases for J; bases not matched to a gene: 8. Germline lookup yields CDR1 SEHNR and CDR2 FQNEAQ (reference sequence). This CDR3 reads CASSLGETGFHQPQHF. The CDR3, as DNA: TGTGCCAGCAGCTTAGGGGAGACAGGGTTTCATCAGCCCCAGCATTTT. The full variable domain, with the rest looked up from reference TRBV7-9 and TRBJ1-5, is DTGVSQNPRHKITKRGQNVTFRCDPISEHNRLYWYRQTLGQGPEFLTYFQNEAQLEKSRLLSDRFSAERPKGSFSTLEIQRTEQGDSAMYLCASSLGETGFHQPQHFGDGTRLSIL.

The chain links TRBV7-8 to TRBJ1-4; 7 bases agree with TRBD1. Germline values: CDR1 SGHVS, CDR2 FQNEAQ. This CDR3 contains 18 residues. V shed 2 bases, J shed 0 bases, and the junction held 9 bases outside the gene matches. Here the CDR3 reads CASSLRTGVSPTNEKLFF. As DNA, the CDR3 is TGTGCCAGCAGCTTACGGACAGGCGTTTCACCAACTAATGAAAAACTGTTTTTT.

The chain links TRBV27 to TRBJ2-4; 12 positions match TRBD1. The germline CDR1 and CDR2 sequences are MNHEY and SMNVEV (reference sequence). The CDR3 covers 19 residues. V shed 6 bases and J 3 bases; nucleotides not matched to a gene: 15. The CDR3 region has the DNA TGTGCCAGCAGCGACCGCGGGACAGGGGGCGCTTCGGTCAAAAACATTCAGTACTTC. Protein sequence: CASSDRGTGGASVKNIQYF.

This clone came up once. The V gene is TRBV5-6, the J gene TRBJ2-7; D perhaps matches TRBD1 (6 bases). With 0 bases removed from V and 6 bases from J, the gap between germline ends came to 19 bases. Germline V gene lookup returns CDR1 SGHDT and CDR2 YYEEEE. This CDR3 comprises 16 residues. CDR3 sequence reads: CASSLGAGTSKREQYF. The CDR3 DNA is TGTGCCAGCAGCTTGGGTGCCGGGACATCCAAACGCGAGCAGTACTTC.

This clone occurred a few times. V usage is TRBV2 and J usage is TRBJ2-7; possible D gene TRBD1, 6 bases. V was clipped by 6 bases and J by 3 bases, with 12 bases between them. This CDR3 is built from 13 residues. Germline CDR1 SNHLY, CDR2 FYNNEI. For the CDR3, the DNA is TGTGCCAGCAGCCGGCAGGGGATCTACGAGCAGTACTTC. Encoded protein: CASSRQGIYEQYF.

In its sample, this clone was seen once. The chain uses TRBV19 and TRBJ1-5; the D gene is possibly TRBD1 (5 bases). V was trimmed by 5 bases and J by 7 bases, leaving 18 bases between them. This CDR3 is 15 amino acids long. Germline V CDR1 and CDR2: LNHDA, SQIVND (reference sequence). The CDR3 DNA is TGTGCCAGTAGTGCCAATCCAGGGTTCGGGCAGCCCCAGCATTTT. Protein product: CASSANPGFGQPQHF.

The rearrangement links TRBV5-1 to TRBJ1-2; 7 bases are a match to TRBD1. In germline, CDR1 is SGHRS, CDR2 YFSETQ. J lost 6 bases, V lost 0 bases, and 8 bases had no gene match. The CDR3 is 15 residues long. The chain's CDR3 is CASSLGQGVLDGYTF. Written as DNA, the CDR3 is TGCGCCAGCAGCTTGGGACAGGGAGTATTAGATGGCTACACCTTC.